This T cell receptor beta chain is drawn from a study of blood T cells in healthy people across ages. Study-level findings and limits: Estimated diversity that came from one million T cells was considered an underestimate. Not knowing donor CMV status may have confounded expanded clonotype changes.

A second about 7 to 11 cycle PCR used barcoded and J-beta primers. TCRdb processed the 5' RACE reads anew with MiXCR; each CDR3 protein has one entry. The data show roughly 800,000 distinct CDR3 sequences, more than 45% seen once. In this sample, this clonotype turned up once. Its antigen is unidentified. Healthy Caucasian individuals from Russia aged roughly 6 to 100 were enrolled as donors. Collection of 8.5 to 10 milliliters of peripheral blood was performed for each donor. The CDR3 extends over 14 amino acids. Looked up from germline, CDR1 is SGHRS and CDR2 is YFSETQ. Trimming pared 10 bases from V and 3 bases from J, leaving 16 bases between.

This rearrangement joins TRBV5-1 to TRBJ2-2; possible D gene TRBD2, 5 bases. This TCR derives from a man under 40 in good health. The sample comprised blood. The CDR3 loop is CAAGGLTDTGELFF. CDR3 nucleotides: TGCGCCGCAGGCGGGCTTACAGACACCGGGGAGCTGTTTTTT.